The 21 T cell receptor delta chains in this list originate from one sample, sequenced in a study of gamma-delta T cells after stem cell transplantation (dated by TCRdb to about 2016). The library was produced with RT-PCR. These reads were obtained on an Illumina MiSeq. TCRdb called clones from the public reads with CATT, and repeated DNA sequences were later combined into one row. The sample profile shows some 6,000 delta-chain clones; less than 2.5% of them were found once. The ten largest clones take up roughly 19% of the sample. What was sequenced was gamma-delta T cells. These receptors were obtained from a human donor. It is not recorded whose cells these are; they may come from a transplant donor.

Comments on this clone: A far larger clone lies a single base away; this is likely a read error. Other nucleotide sequences in the sample specify the same CDR3. This chain connects TRDV2 to TRDJ1; D unresolved. CDR1 and CDR2 (germline): GEAIGNYY, EKD. The CDR3 consists of 14 residues. CDR3 DNA: TGCGCCTGTGACCCCCTAGGAGAGGCCGATAAACTCATCTTT. Encoded protein: CACDPLGEADKLIF.

This clone is medium-sized (0.01 to 0.1%) in the sample. Different DNA sequences within this sample yield the same CDR3. The chain carries TRDV2 and TRDJ1; tentative D call: TRDD3 (6 bases). V lost 1 base and J 2 bases, leaving 19 bases between the germline ends. The CDR3 covers 17 residues. In germline, CDR1 is GEAIGNYY, CDR2 EKD. CDR3 DNA sequence: TGTGCCTGTGACACGGTTGGGGATCGCTTGGAGACCGATAAACTCATCTTT. This gives the protein CACDTVGDRLETDKLIF.

Details on this clone: TCRdb pairs this DNA with a much larger clone's protein that differs at residue 11, likely a read error; the protein shown was translated from the DNA. This chain connects TRDV2 to TRDJ1, with 7 bases that match TRDD3. CDR1 and CDR2 (germline): GEAIGNYY, EKD. This CDR3 is 13 amino acids long. In nucleotides, the CDR3 is TGTGCCTGTCTACCTCTTGTCGGGGATAAACCCATCTTT. Translation: CACLPLVGDKPIF.

This clone was counted only a few times. TCRdb's protein, taken from a much larger clone, differs from this DNA's translation at residue 5, likely owing to a read error; the protein displayed comes from the DNA. The CDR3 protein is CACDNLGNLTSTDKLIF. The CDR3 bases are TGTGCCTGTGACAATCTGGGGAACCTTACCTCCACCGATAAACTCATCTTT. J is TRDJ1 and V is TRDV2; D is possibly TRDD3 (6 bases). The germline V and J ends were trimmed by 2 bases and 1 base, with 19 bases remaining between them. Per germline, CDR1 GEAIGNYY and CDR2 EKD. The CDR3 has 17 amino acids.

This clone was seen a handful of times. TCRdb attributes to this sequence the protein of a much larger clone, which differs from the DNA translation at residue 5; a read error is likely, and the protein displayed is translated from the DNA. This sequence joins TRDV2 and TRDJ1; the match to TRDD3 covers 12 bases. The germline V gene has CDR1 GEAIGNYY and CDR2 EKD. The CDR3 has 20 amino acids. V shed 3 bases and J 0 bases; nucleotides not matched to a gene: 16. The CDR3 reads CACDQILGDTTKTYTDKLIF. CDR3 DNA sequence: TGTGCCTGTGACCAAATACTGGGGGATACTACCAAAACGTACACCGATAAACTCATCTTT.

As for this clone: A far larger clone differs by one base, so this is likely a read error. The sample has other DNA sequences that encode this CDR3 too. The chain couples TRDV2 to TRDJ1; 9 nucleotides match TRDD3. There are 16 residues in the CDR3. The germline CDR1 and CDR2 sequences are GEAIGNYY and EKD. In DNA form, the CDR3 reads TGTGCCTGCGACACCGTTGGGGATACGTCCACCGATAAACTCATCTTT. This translates into CACDTVGDTSTDKLIF.

This clone has only a few counts. With only one base between it and a far larger clone, this is likely a read error. This sample includes further DNA sequences coding for the same CDR3. The V call is TRDV2, the J call TRDJ1; the match to TRDD3 covers 12 bases. Germline assignment: CDR1 GEAIGNYY and CDR2 EKD. The CDR3 is made up of 16 amino acids. The CDR3 loop reads CACDRLGDTATDKLIF. In DNA form, the CDR3 reads TGTGCCTGTGACCGACTGGGGGATACCGCCACCGATAAACTCATCTTC.

There are a few counts of this clone. The chain joins TRDV2 to TRDJ1; 13 bases map to TRDD3. Germline V CDR1 and CDR2: GEAIGNYY, EKD. V lost 3 bases to trimming and J lost 1 base; unmatched junction nucleotides: 7. CDR3 length: 17 amino acids. As DNA, the CDR3 is TGTGCCTGTGACTCACTGGGGGATACGCTTAGCACCGATAAACTCATCTTT. It encodes CACDSLGDTLSTDKLIF.

This clone was detected a few times. A read error likely explains why the TCRdb protein, taken from a much larger clone, differs from this DNA's translation at residue 4; the protein shown is translated from the DNA. The chain joins TRDV2 to TRDJ3; 13 bases align to TRDD3. Germline V gene sequence: CDR1 GEAIGNYY, CDR2 EKD. The CDR3 has 21 residues. This chain's CDR3 is CACGTLITGGYADWDTRQMFF. In nucleotides, the CDR3 is TGTGCCTGTGGCACCCTGATTACTGGGGGATACGCGGATTGGGACACCCGACAGATGTTTTTC.

With respect to this clone: It differs at one base from a far larger clone, so likely a read error. Other DNA sequences from this sample encode an identical CDR3 as well. J is TRDJ1 and V is TRDV1; 7 bases fit TRDD3. The CDR3 contains 16 residues. Germline trimming cut 5 bases from V and 14 bases from J; bases unmatched to any gene: 23. CDR1 and CDR2 from the germline V gene are TSWWSYY and QGS. Here the CDR3 DNA reads TGTGCTCTTGGGTCCGCGGGGATAGTACTGGGGTCGGCACTTATCTTT. This encodes CALGSAGIVLGSALIF.

This clone rates as large. The sample contains more than one DNA sequence encoding this CDR3. The chain is built from TRDV2 and TRDJ1, with TRDD3 identical over 13 bases. Trimming at V came to 0 bases and at J to 1 base, leaving 10 bases not matched to a gene. Germline V gene data show CDR1 as GEAIGNYY and CDR2 as EKD. The CDR3 has 19 amino acids. The CDR3 protein is CACDTVGLGDTSTTDKLIF. Written as DNA, the CDR3 is TGTGCCTGTGACACCGTGGGACTGGGGGATACGTCAACCACCGATAAACTCATCTTT.

A remark on this clone: The translation of this DNA and the TCRdb protein of a much larger clone differ at residue 8, probably owing to a read error; the protein shown here is translated from the DNA. The genes are TRDV2 and TRDJ1, with 7 bases lining up with TRDD3. V trimming: 3 bases; J trimming: 0 bases; junction bases outside the gene matches: 6. Germline CDR1 is GEAIGNYY and CDR2 is EKD. CDR3 length equals 15 residues. The CDR3 DNA reads TGTGCCTGTGACTTTCTGGGGGGCAACACCGATAAACTCATCTTT. As protein: CACDFLGGNTDKLIF.

This clone has just a few counts. A read error likely explains why the TCRdb protein, taken from a much larger clone, differs from this DNA's translation at residue 4; the protein shown is translated from the DNA. The chain couples TRDV2 to TRDJ1; TRDD3 agrees at 13 bases. Germline V gives CDR1 GEAIGNYY, CDR2 EKD. The CDR3 consists of 18 residues. V dropped 5 bases and J dropped 3; count of bases not matched to a gene: 14. The CDR3 region has the DNA TGTGCCTGTGGCGACCTATTACTGGGGGATACGCAATCCGATAAACTCATCTTT. Its translation is CACGDLLLGDTQSDKLIF.

The sample holds a few counts of this clone. TCRdb lists the protein of a much larger clone for this DNA, which differs at residue 3, so this is likely a read error; the protein given here is translated from the DNA itself. This chain uses TRDV2 with TRDJ1; 8 nucleotides agree with TRDD3. In germline, CDR1 is GEAIGNYY, CDR2 EKD. The CDR3 contains 19 residues. As DNA, the CDR3 is TGTGCCCGTGACACCCTGAAATTCCCGTCACTGGGGGACACCGATAAACTCATCTTT. Encoded protein: CARDTLKFPSLGDTDKLIF.

This clone occurred a few times. A far larger clone is a single base away, which makes a read error likely. The same CDR3 can be traced to other DNA sequences in this sample. The chain has TRDV2 and TRDJ1; 9 bases fit TRDD3. Unmatched junction bases numbered 11, after V lost 0 bases and J lost 1 base. The CDR3 is 18 amino acids. Germline V gives CDR1 GEAIGNYY, CDR2 EKD. The CDR3 bases are TGTGCCTGTGACACCGTACTGGGGGACACGATCGGCACCGATAAACTCATCTTT. It is translated as CACDTVLGDTIGTDKLIF.

The chain joins TRDV2 to TRDJ1; TRDD3 matches at 11 bases. The ends lost 0 bases at V and 3 bases at J; junction bases unmatched: 5. The CDR3 sequence is 16 residues long. Germline-derived CDR1 and CDR2 are GEAIGNYY and EKD. This chain's CDR3 is CACDTVLGDTPDKLIF. In DNA, the CDR3 is TGTGCCTGTGACACCGTCCTGGGGGATACCCCCGATAAACTCATCTTT.

This clone was counted only a few times. A much larger clone differs from this one at a single base, so this may be a read error. Other DNA sequences within the sample encode an identical CDR3. The V and J genes are TRDV2 and TRDJ3; 11 nucleotides match TRDD3. This CDR3 region has 19 residues. Per the germline V gene, CDR1 is GEAIGNYY and CDR2 is EKD. The CDR3 here is CACDRLGDRITWDTRQMFF. The CDR3 DNA reads as TGTGCCTGTGACCGACTGGGGGATAGGATCACCTGGGACACCCGGCAGATGTTTTTC.

This clone was found many times. A read error is the likely source, as a far larger clone sits one nucleotide away. The chain carries TRDV2 and TRDJ1, with D maybe TRDD3 (6 bases). Germline CDR1 reads GEAIGNYY; CDR2 reads EKD. The CDR3 is 15 amino acids. The CDR3 DNA is TGTGCCCGTGACACCGTAGGGGGAAGCACCGATAAACTCATCTTT. Its translation is CARDTVGGSTDKLIF.

By sample share, this clone is medium-sized. The J gene is TRDJ3, the V gene TRDV2; D is unresolved. V lost 0 bases and J 0 bases, leaving 20 bases between the germline ends. Germline CDR1 GEAIGNYY, CDR2 EKD. This CDR3 region has 21 residues. The CDR3 reads CACDTPEQGSFSSWDTRQMFF. The CDR3, as DNA: TGTGCCTGTGACACCCCGGAGCAGGGGTCGTTTAGCTCCTGGGACACCCGACAGATGTTTTTC.

This clone is labeled as medium-sized (0.01 to 0.1%). The rearrangement links TRDV2 to TRDJ1; 8 bases match TRDD3. The trim removed 3 bases at V and 0 bases at J, leaving 17 bases unmatched. CDR3 length: 19 residues. Germline CDR1 is GEAIGNYY and CDR2 is EKD. Here the CDR3 DNA reads TGTGCCTGTGACCCCCTAATGGCCACTGGGGGTCCGTACACCGATAAACTCATCTTT. It codes for CACDPLMATGGPYTDKLIF.

As regards this clone: TCRdb's protein, taken from a much larger clone, differs from this DNA's translation at residue 6, likely owing to a read error; the protein displayed comes from the DNA. The chain combines TRDV2 with TRDJ1, with D perhaps TRDD1 or TRDD2 (5 bases each). V lost 0 bases and J lost 0, with 28 bases in between. Germline CDR1 is GEAIGNYY and CDR2 is EKD. This CDR3 region has 21 residues. The CDR3 is CACDTALDPSRNPLYTDKLIF. The CDR3 DNA reads TGTGCCTGTGACACCGCGCTAGACCCTTCGCGAAATCCTTTGTACACCGATAAACTCATCTTT.